This is a list of T cell receptor beta chains from one sample in a study of cytomegalovirus exposure and HLA in healthy donors. Assay: immunoSEQ multiplex PCR; the TCRdb copy retains only in-frame clones and omits some. The data contain under 200,000 clones, around four fifths of them seen just once; the ten biggest clones take up roughly 1.3%. The sequenced sample was PBMCs. The origin of the receptors is a woman aged 45-59 years in good health and CMV-seronegative. The CDR3 runs from the conserved cysteine through the conserved F or W. D genes are given only for firm matches. Size is omitted from some rows. Given values are once, few, many or a class for expanded clones.

>NA|NA|TRBV19|TRBJ1-1
CASFSPTRGIAVTEAFF
TGTGCCAGTTTTTCACCAACTCGGGGGATCGCTGTCACTGAAGCTTTCTTT
>NA|NA|TRBV7-6|TRBJ2-2
CASSGLSSGELFF
TGTGCCAGCAGCGGACTTAGTTCCGGGGAGCTGTTTTTT
>NA|TRBD1|TRBV5-1|TRBJ2-7
CASSLTGADEQYF
TGCGCCAGCAGCCTGACAGGGGCGGACGAGCAGTACTTC
>NA|NA|TRBV7-2|TRBJ2-7
CASSPLLRGTFGSEQYF
TGTGCCAGCAGCCCCCTACTCCGGGGAACATTTGGAAGCGAGCAGTACTTC
>few|NA|TRBV6-5|TRBJ1-3
CASSTGSGNTIYF
TGTGCCAGCAGCACAGGCTCTGGAAACACCATATATTTT
>NA|TRBD2|TRBV9|TRBJ2-7
CASSVVLAGVGEQYF
TGTGCCAGCAGCGTAGTACTAGCGGGAGTGGGAGAGCAGTACTTC
>NA|TRBD1|TRBV19|TRBJ2-2
CASRTPGQAAGELFF
TGTGCCAGTAGGACTCCGGGACAGGCAGCCGGGGAGCTGTTTTTT
>few|TRBD2|TRBV6-1|TRBJ2-7
CASNQMSGGHYEQYF
TGTGCCAGCAACCAGATGAGCGGGGGACACTACGAGCAGTACTTC
>once|TRBD1|TRBV6-5|TRBJ1-2
CASSFAGQRPGYTF
TGTGCCAGCAGTTTCGCGGGACAGCGCCCAGGCTACACCTTC
>NA|TRBD2|TRBV27|TRBJ2-2
CASSFWTSGESDTGELFF
TGTGCCAGCAGTTTTTGGACTAGCGGGGAGAGTGACACCGGGGAGCTGTTTTTT
>NA|NA|TRBV28|TRBJ2-1
CASSLGTAGFYNEQFF
TGTGCCAGCAGTCTAGGGACAGCGGGCTTCTACAATGAGCAGTTCTTC
>NA|NA|TRBV6-5|TRBJ2-7
CASSYTPRTAGFEQYF
TGTGCCAGCAGTTACACTCCAAGGACCGCGGGGTTCGAGCAGTACTTC
>NA|TRBD2|TRBV11-3|TRBJ2-2
CASSNRGRAGELFF
TGTGCCAGCAGCAATAGAGGGAGGGCCGGGGAGCTGTTTTTT
>NA|TRBD1|TRBV18|TRBJ1-4
CASSPTGASEKLFF
TGTGCCAGCTCACCAACAGGGGCGAGTGAAAAACTGTTTTTT
>few|TRBD1|TRBV28|TRBJ1-4
CASSLVGQGGEKLFF
TGTGCCAGCAGTTTAGTCGGACAGGGAGGGGAAAAACTGTTTTTT
>NA|NA|TRBV7-2|TRBJ1-1
CASSLAWANTEAFF
TGTGCCAGCAGCTTAGCATGGGCGAACACTGAAGCTTTCTTT
>NA|TRBD1|TRBV28|TRBJ1-5
CASSLLGQADSNQPQHF
TGTGCCAGCAGTTTATTGGGACAGGCTGATAGCAATCAGCCCCAGCATTTT
>few|TRBD1|TRBV28|TRBJ1-1
CASRAPRTGGMNTEAFF
TGTGCCAGCAGGGCCCCCCGGACAGGGGGCATGAACACTGAAGCTTTCTTT
>many|TRBD1|TRBV28|TRBJ1-3
CASSLRRTGLAGNTIYF
TGTGCCAGCAGTTTAAGGAGGACAGGGTTGGCCGGAAACACCATATATTTT
>NA|NA|TRBV5-1|TRBJ2-3
CASSLSSERTDTQYF
TGCGCCAGCAGCTTGTCTAGCGAGCGCACAGATACGCAGTATTTT
>NA|TRBD2|TRBV2|TRBJ2-5
CASRGLAGIVETQYF
TGTGCCAGCAGAGGACTAGCGGGGATAGTAGAGACCCAGTACTTC
>NA|NA|TRBV7-9|TRBJ1-2
CASSLGQALYGYTF
TGTGCCAGCAGCTTAGGACAGGCTCTCTATGGCTACACCTTC
>NA|NA|TRBV7-9|TRBJ1-5
CSSSVSNQPQHF
TGTTCCAGCAGCGTAAGCAATCAGCCCCAGCATTTT
>NA|NA|TRBV6-6|TRBJ2-7
CASSRRGSYEQYF
TGTGCCAGCAGTCGGCGCGGCTCCTACGAGCAGTACTTC
>NA|TRBD1|TRBV6-4|TRBJ2-7
CASIRQAGTGSSYEQYF
TGTGCCAGCATTCGACAGGCGGGGACAGGGAGCTCCTACGAGCAGTACTTC
>NA|NA|TRBV19|TRBJ1-4
CASSIRTVGLNEKLFF
TGTGCCAGTAGTATAAGGACAGTGGGCCTTAATGAAAAACTGTTTTTT
>NA|NA|TRBV7-9|TRBJ1-2
CASSQTAGSYYGYTF
TGTGCCAGCAGCCAAACCGCCGGGTCTTACTATGGCTACACCTTC
>NA|TRBD1|TRBV10-3|TRBJ2-2
CAISELGQMNTGELFF
TGTGCCATCAGTGAATTGGGACAGATGAACACCGGGGAGCTGTTTTTT
>NA|NA|TRBV7-9|TRBJ1-1
CASSPRGTLNTEAFF
TGTGCCAGCAGCCCTCGGGGGACCTTGAACACTGAAGCTTTCTTT
>NA|NA|TRBV15|TRBJ1-3
CATSSVRSGNTIYF
TGTGCCACCAGCAGCGTGAGGAGCGGAAACACCATATATTTT
>NA|NA|TRBV25-1|TRBJ2-3
CASSKGVETDTQYF
TGTGCCAGCAGTAAGGGGGTAGAAACAGATACGCAGTATTTT
>NA|NA|TRBV9|TRBJ2-3
CASSVETGATRGADTQYF
TGTGCCAGCAGCGTAGAAACAGGGGCCACGAGGGGGGCAGATACGCAGTATTTT
>NA|TRBD1|TRBV15|TRBJ2-1
CATSRYRDSYNEQFF
TGTGCCACCAGCAGATACCGGGACAGCTACAATGAGCAGTTCTTC
>NA|NA|TRBV5-4|TRBJ2-6
CASSPHNSGANVLTF
TGTGCCAGCAGCCCTCACAACTCTGGGGCCAACGTCCTGACTTTC
>once|TRBD1|TRBV7-9|TRBJ2-7
CASSPAGQAQDEQYF
TGTGCCAGCAGCCCGGCGGGACAGGCCCAGGACGAGCAGTACTTC
>NA|NA|TRBV4-3|TRBJ1-2
CASSQDQGRDGYTF
TGCGCCAGCAGCCAAGATCAGGGTCGAGATGGCTACACCTTC
>few|NA|TRBV28|TRBJ2-7
CASMGGQRGDSYEQYF
TGTGCCAGCATGGGGGGCCAACGGGGGGACTCCTACGAGCAGTACTTC
>NA|NA|TRBV10-3|TRBJ2-1
CAITQEGGAAEQFF
TGTGCCATCACCCAAGAGGGCGGAGCAGCGGAGCAGTTCTTC
>NA|NA|TRBV11-2|TRBJ1-5
CASSLAGDQPQHF
TGTGCCAGCAGCTTAGCGGGGGATCAGCCCCAGCATTTT
>NA|NA|TRBV7-7|TRBJ2-7
CASSLKLGGSYEQYF
TGTGCCAGCAGCTTAAAACTAGGAGGCTCCTACGAGCAGTACTTC
>NA|NA|TRBV10-2|TRBJ2-7
CASNPPGQMSYEQYF
TGCGCCAGCAACCCTCCGGGACAAATGTCCTACGAGCAGTACTTC
>NA|TRBD2|TRBV7-3|TRBJ2-3
CASSLSGSADTQYF
TGTGCCAGCAGCCTTAGCGGGAGTGCCGATACGCAGTATTTT
>NA|NA|TRBV5-5|TRBJ1-5
CASSTFAGSNQPQHF
TGTGCCAGCAGCACCTTCGCCGGTAGCAATCAGCCCCAGCATTTT
>NA|NA|TRBV28|TRBJ2-6
CASSTTQGLSGANVLTF
TGTGCCAGCAGTACCACGCAGGGCCTCTCTGGGGCCAACGTCCTGACTTTC
>NA|NA|TRBV7-2|TRBJ1-5
CASSLRGSNQPQHF
TGTGCCAGCAGCTTAAGAGGTAGCAATCAGCCCCAGCATTTT